This T cell receptor beta chain was obtained from a study of blood T cell repertoires in COVID-19. About the study: Samples of COVID-19 (acute and convalescent) were obtained from the United States, Italy and Spain. In each case, the material was cDNA or gDNA derived from T cells, B-cell-depleted T cells, or PBMCs.

The trim removed 1 base at V and 4 bases at J, leaving 14 bases unmatched. The CDR3 spans 18 residues. Germline V gene data show CDR1 as SGHDN and CDR2 as FVKESK. As processed by the authors: Estimates of nucleated cell counts were drawn from the amplification of reference gene primers. Data came from immunoSEQ multiplex PCR; TCRdb stores just in-frame clones and leaves some out. V and J calls and clone size follow that table, whereas D and trimming were derived from the DNA. The table shows about 67,000 clones, with 85% to 90% occurring only once. Sequencing was done on a sample of peripheral blood. The sequence derives from a man aged 50-59 years with active COVID-19. The V call is TRBV14, the J call TRBJ2-7; 9 nucleotides line up with TRBD1. The CDR3 coding sequence is TGTGCCAGCAGCCAAGGCCTGCGACAGGGGGTGAGGGGTTACGAGCAGTACTTC. Protein sequence: CASSQGLRQGVRGYEQYF.